Below, 17 T cell receptor beta chains from the same sample are listed, as sequenced in a study of cytomegalovirus exposure and HLA in healthy donors. The PCR contained 60 Vbeta and 13 Jbeta primers. Sequencing used immunoSEQ multiplex PCR; TCRdb keeps in-frame clones, though not all of them. Of approximately 160,000 clones listed, roughly 70% are singletons. The sequenced sample consisted of PBMCs. The source of these receptors is a middle-aged woman in good health and CMV-seropositive.

This rearrangement joins TRBV19 to TRBJ2-1; 8 nucleotides match TRBD2. Per the germline V gene, CDR1 is LNHDA and CDR2 is SQIVND (reference sequence). Germline trimming cut 9 bases from V and 2 bases from J; bases unmatched to any gene: 12. The CDR3 runs 16 residues. In DNA form, the CDR3 reads TGTGCCAGCAGAGGGAGACTAGCGCGCACCTACAATGAGCAGTTCTTC. It translates to CASRGRLARTYNEQFF.

This chain joins TRBV10-3 and TRBJ1-3, with a tentative D call TRBD1 (6 bases). Trimming removed 7 bases at V and 0 bases at J, with 19 bases between. Germline V CDR1 and CDR2: ENHRY, SYGVKD. The CDR3 extends over 17 amino acids. The CDR3: CAITGGGQPGSGNTIYF. CDR3 coding DNA: TGTGCCATCACCGGAGGCGGACAGCCCGGCTCTGGAAACACCATATATTTT.

This rearrangement joins TRBV5-6 to TRBJ1-6; D might be TRBD1 (6 bases). The CDR3 is 14 residues long. The V gene lost 4 bases and the J gene lost 7 bases, with 12 bases spanning the gap. In germline, CDR1 is SGHDT, CDR2 YYEEEE. The CDR3 spells CASSPQTGNSPLHF. CDR3 DNA sequence: TGTGCCAGCAGCCCTCAGACAGGCAATTCACCCCTCCACTTT. The full variable domain, completed using reference TRBV5-6 and TRBJ1-6, is DAGVTQSPTHLIKTRGQQVTLRCSPKSGHDTVSWYQQALGQGPQFIFQYYEEEERQRGNFPDRFSGHQFPNYSSELNVNALLLGDSALYLCASSPQTGNSPLHFGNGTRLTVT.

The table lists this clone with a few counts. The V gene is TRBV7-6, the J gene TRBJ1-3; 10 bases are shared with TRBD1. CDR3 length equals 16 residues. Germline V gene lookup returns CDR1 SGHVS and CDR2 FNYEAQ. The V gene end was trimmed by 5 bases and the J gene end by 5 bases; junction bases not matched to a gene: 9. Here the CDR3 reads CASSPRRTGGRNTIYF. Here the CDR3 DNA reads TGTGCCAGCAGCCCTCGTCGGACAGGGGGGCGAAACACCATATATTTT. The whole variable domain, remainder taken from reference TRBV7-6 and TRBJ1-3, is GAGVSQSPRYKVTKRGQDVALRCDPISGHVSLYWYRQALGQGPEFLTYFNYEAQQDKSGLPNDRFSAERPEGSISTLTIQRTEQRDSAMYRCASSPRRTGGRNTIYFGEGSWLTVV.

This chain uses TRBV27 with TRBJ2-1; D perhaps matches TRBD2 (6 bases). This CDR3 has 16 residues. Per the germline V gene, CDR1 is MNHEY and CDR2 is SMNVEV (reference sequence). V was cut by 6 bases and J by 8 bases, with 23 bases left in between. The CDR3 sequence: CASRPLDSSEVHEQFF. CDR3 DNA sequence: TGTGCCAGCAGGCCCCTGGACTCTAGCGAGGTCCATGAGCAGTTCTTC.

Concerning this clone: An end of the junction does not agree with germline; a read error may underlie this. Additional DNA sequences in this sample encode the identical CDR3. The chain carries TRBV4-3 and TRBJ2-1; 8 bases line up with TRBD2. Germline-derived CDR1 and CDR2 are LGHNA and YSLEER. This CDR3 has 14 residues. As DNA, the CDR3 is TGCGCTAGCAGCCAAGTACGGGAGGGCAATGAGCAGTTCTTC. Translated: CASSQVREGNEQFF.

The chain is built from TRBV4-3 and TRBJ2-5, with 9 bases aligning to TRBD2. The J call may be incorrect, as the DNA end agrees better with TRBJ2-7. Germline CDR1 is LGHNA and CDR2 is YSLEER. The CDR3 loop spans 16 amino acids. CDR3 bases: TGCGCCAGCAGCCGAGGATGGCGGGAGGGCTCCTACGAGCAGTACTTC. It codes for CASSRGWREGSYEQYF.

The V gene is TRBV9, the J gene TRBJ1-6, with D perhaps TRBD1 (6 bases). CDR1 SGDLS and CDR2 YYNGEE come from the germline V gene. Trimming left V 1 base short and J 6 bases short, with 14 bases between. The CDR3 is made up of 16 amino acids. CDR3 residues: CASSVWDAGANSPLHF. The DNA for the CDR3 is TGTGCCAGCAGCGTATGGGATGCAGGGGCTAATTCACCCCTCCACTTT. Looking up the rest from reference TRBV9 and TRBJ1-6 gives the full variable domain: DSGVTQTPKHLITATGQRVTLRCSPRSGDLSVYWYQQSLDQGLQFLIQYYNGEERAKGNILERFSAQQFPDLHSELNLSSLELGDSALYFCASSVWDAGANSPLHFGNGTRLTVT.

This clone was seen a few times. A read error may account for a junction end that differs from germline. This rearrangement joins TRBV2 to TRBJ1-1, with D maybe TRBD1 (5 bases). The CDR3 length is 14 residues. Germline V gene data show CDR1 as SNHLY and CDR2 as FYNNEI. The CDR3 is CASSESRQNPEAFF. The CDR3 DNA is TGTGCCAGCAGTGAATCCCGACAGAACCCTGAAGCTTTCTTT.

This clone was picked up a small number of times. Here the CDR3 DNA reads TGTGCCAGCAGTTTAAAGGGACTAGCGGAGACCCCCGCCTACGAGCAGTACTTC. It codes for CASSLKGLAETPAYEQYF. The V call is TRBV27, the J call TRBJ2-7, with 11 nucleotides matching TRBD2. There are 18 residues in the CDR3. The V gene's germline CDR1 is MNHEY and CDR2 SMNVEV (reference sequence). Trimming at V came to 2 bases and at J to 2 bases, leaving 11 bases not matched to a gene.

The genes are TRBV9 and TRBJ1-6; 7 bases are a match to TRBD1. J lost 6 bases, V lost 0 bases, and 9 bases had no gene match. The germline V gene encodes CDR1 SGDLS and CDR2 YYNGEE. There are 17 residues in the CDR3. The CDR3 nucleotides read TGTGCCAGCAGCGTAGCTCAACTAGGGGGCGTTAATTCACCCCTCCACTTT. Protein: CASSVAQLGGVNSPLHF.

In DNA, the CDR3 is TGTGCCAGCAGTTACTCGTTAAACATGGACTATGGCTACACCTTC. This sequence encodes CASSYSLNMDYGYTF. This chain joins TRBV6-5 and TRBJ1-2, with D uncertain. V was trimmed by 0 bases and J by 3 bases, leaving 11 bases between them. Germline values: CDR1 MNHEY, CDR2 SVGAGI. The CDR3 loop spans 15 amino acids.

V and J are TRBV6-5 and TRBJ1-4; D is perhaps TRBD1 (6 bases). V lost 6 bases and J lost 3, with 14 bases in between. Looked up from germline, CDR1 is MNHEY and CDR2 is SVGAGI. The CDR3 contains 15 residues. CDR3 coding DNA: TGTGCCAGCAGATTACTCGGACAGTCTAATGAAAAACTGTTTTTT. Translating it yields CASRLLGQSNEKLFF.

V and J are TRBV6-6 and TRBJ1-2, with D unclear. Between the trimmed V and J ends, which lost 4 bases and 4 bases, there was a span of 16 bases. The CDR3 consists of 15 residues. CDR1 and CDR2 (germline): MNHNY, SVGAGI (reference sequence). This chain's CDR3 is CASSSPERVTYGYTF. CDR3 nucleotide sequence: TGTGCCAGCAGTTCCCCCGAGCGGGTAACCTATGGCTACACCTTC.

The chain employs TRBV27 and TRBJ2-1; D may be TRBD2 (7 bases). The germline gives CDR1 MNHEY, CDR2 SMNVEV (reference sequence). CDR3 length equals 14 residues. Trimming removed 10 bases from V and 2 bases from J, with 15 bases in between. CDR3 DNA: TGTGCCACCAAGGGGGGGAAAACCTACAATGAGCAGTTCTTC. It specifies CATKGGKTYNEQFF.

This clone was counted only a few times. The chain uses TRBV9 and TRBJ2-7; 9 bases align to TRBD2. The CDR3 runs to 15 residues. V shed 0 bases, J shed 6 bases, and the junction held 7 bases outside the gene matches. Germline V lookup: CDR1 SGDLS, CDR2 YYNGEE. CDR3 in amino acids: CASSVGSGSTAEQYF. The CDR3 nucleotides are TGTGCCAGCAGCGTAGGTAGCGGGAGCACCGCCGAGCAGTACTTC.

The V call is TRBV4-3, the J call TRBJ1-3; tentatively, D is TRBD1 (6 bases). CDR3 length: 17 residues. The germline V and J ends were trimmed by 0 bases and 0 bases, with 12 bases remaining between them. Per germline, CDR1 LGHNA and CDR2 YSLEER. As DNA, the CDR3 is TGCGCCAGCAGCCAAGATACCGGGACATTCTCTGGAAACACCATATATTTT. Translated, it gives CASSQDTGTFSGNTIYF.